This T cell receptor beta chain was sequenced for a study of T-cell memory formation after mild COVID-19. Notes on the study in general: Prior to infection, memory already included some responding clones, suggesting cross-reactive memory joined. Day 15 to 85 contractors were CD4/CD8 balanced; later expanders leaned CD4+.

J gave up 3 bases and V 5 bases, and 8 bases lay outside the gene matches. The CDR3 extends over 15 amino acids. Germline-derived CDR1 and CDR2 are LNHDA and SQIVND (reference sequence). For this clonotype: What it binds is unknown.

Amplification by 5'RACE using constant-segment primers produced TCR alpha and TCR beta cDNA libraries that carried sample barcodes and UMIs. TCRdb analysed the 5' RACE reads with MiXCR anew, one entry per CDR3 protein. The profile shows some 250,000 distinct CDR3 sequences, about a sixth of them singletons. Source material: PBMCs or a T cell subset sorted from them (not recorded which). The V gene is TRBV19, the J gene TRBJ2-7; TRBD1 matches at 9 bases. The TCR comes from a man aged 18 to 35 who had mild COVID-19 (a few samples of this study predate the infection). Cell type and time point are not known. Written as DNA, the CDR3 is TGTGCCAGTAGTCCTACCGGGACAGGGCTCTACGAGCAGTACTTC. Residues: CASSPTGTGLYEQYF.